These 24 T cell receptor beta chains were all obtained from the same sample, sequenced in a study of regulatory T cells in long-lasting Graves disease (dated by TCRdb to about 2021). According to the study, the label for this sample's time point signals: newly diagnosed GD, antithyroid drugs for less than 3 months. RNA was extracted from PBMCs in TRIzol for both TCR sequencing and RNA sequencing. Library preparation was by multiplex PCR. The sequencer was an Illumina HiSeq 4000. TCR beta libraries were built with iRepertoire HTBI primers and Arm-PCR amplification of CDR3 regions. TCRdb passed the public sequencing reads through fastp at Q25 and MiXCR, retaining productive beta sequences. Identical CDR3 protein sequences are pooled into one entry, listed with their most common genes and DNA. Across this sample there are 400,000 to 500,000 distinct CDR3 sequences, with 15% to 20% seen only once. The leading ten clones occupy 23% of the sample.

The same sample was also used in a study of T cells in Graves' hyperthyroidism and ophthalmopathy.

This material consisted of peripheral blood mononuclear cells (PBMCs), taken at new diagnosis, from a patient treated with antithyroid drugs. The source of these receptors is a woman between 18 and 29 years old with Graves disease. Donor details come from another sample of the same person, matched by shared clones.

This clonotype showed up many times. This chain connects TRBV6-4 to TRBJ2-1; D uncertain. CDR3 length: 14 amino acids. Trimming took 3 bases from V and 7 from J, leaving 13 bases between them. Germline CDR1 MRHNA, CDR2 SNTAGT. CDR3 in amino acids: CASSEEQPPNEQFF. The CDR3 nucleotides read TGTGCCAGCAGTGAAGAACAGCCTCCGAATGAGCAGTTCTTC.

In this sample, this clonotype turned up many times. The V gene is TRBV24-1, the J gene TRBJ2-1, with 8 bases lining up with TRBD2. In germline, CDR1 is KGHDR, CDR2 SFDVKD. The J segment lost 8 bases and the V segment lost 5 bases, leaving 10 bases of the junction unmatched. The CDR3 sequence is 15 residues long. DNA of the CDR3: TGTGCCACCAGTGGGCCGGGACTAGGACCGGATGAGCAGTTCTTC. Translating it yields CATSGPGLGPDEQFF.

The chain uses TRBV28 and TRBJ2-7, with D possibly TRBD2 on 6 matching bases. Deletions cut 5 bases from V and 0 bases from J, with 14 bases between. The CDR3 contains 15 residues. The germline V gene has CDR1 MDHEN and CDR2 SYDVKM. DNA of the CDR3: TGTGCCAGCAGTGATGGGACTCCCAGCTCCTACGAGCAGTACTTC. This codes for CASSDGTPSSYEQYF. The full variable domain, in which reference TRBV28 and TRBJ2-7 provide the parts outside the CDR3, is DVKVTQSSRYLVKRTGEKVFLECVQDMDHENMFWYRQDPGLGLRLIYFSYDVKMKEKGDIPEGYSVSREKKERFSLILESASTNQTSMYLCASSDGTPSSYEQYFGPGTRLTVT.

This clonotype has at least ten counts. The genes are TRBV20-1 and TRBJ2-7; unclear D gene. The CDR3 runs 15 residues. V dropped 0 bases and J dropped 0 bases, with 12 bases sitting between them. The germline V gene encodes CDR1 DFQATT and CDR2 SNEGSKA (reference sequence). The CDR3 region is CSARDAKRTSYEQYF. In nucleotides, the CDR3 is TGCAGTGCTAGAGATGCCAAGAGGACCTCCTACGAGCAGTACTTC.

The chain uses TRBV29-1 and TRBJ2-5; TRBD1 is a possible D gene (6 bases). CDR3 length equals 15 residues. Germline V gene data show CDR1 as SQVTM and CDR2 as ANQGSEA. V was shortened by 0 bases and J by 4 bases, with 15 bases between the two germline ends. The CDR3 region has the DNA TGCAGCGTTGAAGATCTTGGGCAGGGGCGAGAGACCCAGTACTTC. It specifies CSVEDLGQGRETQYF.

This clonotype was seen at least ten times. V is TRBV10-3 and J is TRBJ2-7, with D tentatively TRBD1 or TRBD2 (5 bases each). The CDR3 spans 13 residues. Germline V gives CDR1 ENHRY, CDR2 SYGVKD. V was shortened by 4 bases and J by 6 bases, with 13 bases between the two germline ends. CDR3 in amino acids: CAISVDYQGEQYF. The CDR3 coding sequence is TGTGCCATCAGTGTAGACTACCAGGGCGAGCAGTACTTC.

CDR3 sequence: CASSLNPYSGANVLTF. The CDR3 coding sequence is TGTGCCAGCAGCTTAAATCCCTACTCTGGGGCCAACGTCCTGACTTTC. This chain links TRBV7-3 with TRBJ2-6; D remains unclear. The V and J ends lost 1 base and 0 bases respectively, with 7 bases between them. CDR3 length: 16 amino acids. Germline V gives CDR1 SGHTA, CDR2 FQGTGA. The whole variable domain, remainder taken from reference TRBV7-3 and TRBJ2-6, is GAGVSQTPSNKVTEKGKYVELRCDPISGHTALYWYRQSLGQGPEFLIYFQGTGAADDSGLPNDRFFAVRPEGSVSTLKIQRTERGDSAVYLCASSLNPYSGANVLTFGAGSRLTVL.

The rearrangement links TRBV28 to TRBJ2-1; a weak D match, TRBD2 (6 bases). Trimming stripped 7 bases from V and 7 bases from J, with 23 bases between. CDR3 length: 16 amino acids. CDR1 and CDR2 (germline): MDHEN, SYDVKM. CDR3 nucleotide sequence: TGTGCCAGCAATCACCCCGGGGGATTAGCGTTGAATGAGCAGTTCTTC. It is translated as CASNHPGGLALNEQFF.

This clonotype was observed at least ten times. This chain joins TRBV6-1 and TRBJ1-1; 8 bases map to TRBD1. Germline V gene lookup returns CDR1 MNHNS and CDR2 SASEGT. CDR3 length equals 15 residues. Trimming took 2 bases from V and 5 from J; bases not matched to a gene: 7. This CDR3 is CASSEPPDRATEAFF. DNA of the CDR3: TGTGCCAGCAGTGAACCACCGGACAGGGCGACTGAAGCTTTCTTT.

The V gene is TRBV6-2 or TRBV6-3, the J gene TRBJ2-2; tentative D call: TRBD1 (6 bases). CDR3 length: 14 amino acids. The V gene lost 1 base and the J gene lost 8 bases, with 11 bases spanning the gap. Germline CDR1 MNHEY, CDR2 SVGEGT. In DNA, the CDR3 is TGTGCCAGCAGTTACTTTTACAGGGATGGGGAGCTGTTTTTT. Its protein is CASSYFYRDGELFF.

The sample holds many counts of this clonotype. CDR3 amino acids: CASTRGSSGSTDTQYF. The CDR3 nucleotides read TGCGCCAGCACCCGAGGTTCTAGCGGGAGTACAGATACGCAGTATTTT. The chain uses TRBV5-1 and TRBJ2-3; 10 bases map to TRBD2. In germline, CDR1 is SGHRS, CDR2 YFSETQ. J was trimmed by 3 bases and V by 6 bases; bases with no gene match: 10. The CDR3 is 16 residues long.

This clonotype was observed a handful of times. It may be a read error: a sequence one base away is much more abundant. The chain has TRBV2 and TRBJ2-2; 8 bases are shared with TRBD1. Germline V CDR1 and CDR2: SNHLY, FYNNEI. This CDR3 region has 17 residues. The V and J ends lost 3 bases and 6 bases, in that order; junction bases with no gene match: 12. CDR3 sequence reads: CASSEFRGDRGAGELFF. CDR3 nucleotides: TGTGCCAGCAGTGAGTTTCGGGGCGACAGGGGCGCCGGGGAGCTGTTTTTT. The whole variable domain, filled in from reference TRBV2 and TRBJ2-2, reads EPEVTQTPSHQVTQMGQEVILRCVPISNHLYFYWYRQILGQKVEFLVSFYNNEISEKSEIFDDQFSVERPDGSNFTLKIRSTKLEDSAMYFCASSEFRGDRGAGELFFGEGSRLTVL.

This clonotype was recorded many times. This chain uses TRBV10-3 with TRBJ2-1; 7 bases are shared with TRBD1. The CDR3 has 17 amino acids. J gave up 1 base and V 3 bases, and 9 bases lay outside the gene matches. The germline V gene has CDR1 ENHRY and CDR2 SYGVKD. The CDR3 DNA follows: TGTGCCATCAGTGACTCTCCGGGACAGAGGTCCTACAATGAGCAGTTCTTC. Translation gives CAISDSPGQRSYNEQFF.

This clonotype came up many times. The V and J genes are TRBV6-1 and TRBJ2-3; D is possibly TRBD2 (6 bases). V lost 7 bases, J lost 2 bases, and 13 bases lay in between. CDR3 length equals 14 residues. Germline loops: CDR1 MNHNS, CDR2 SASEGT. CDR3 sequence (DNA): TGTGCCAGCACGGAATCGGGAGACACAGATACGCAGTATTTT. This encodes CASTESGDTDTQYF.

This chain links TRBV11-2 with TRBJ1-3, with a possible D match to TRBD1 (5 bases). The ends were cut back, 4 bases at V and 0 bases at J, with 16 bases in the middle. From germline, CDR1 is SGHAT and CDR2 FQNNGV. The CDR3 totals 17 residues. CDR3 in amino acids: CASSSETALLSGNTIYF. DNA for the CDR3: TGTGCCAGCAGCTCCGAGACAGCCCTACTCTCTGGAAACACCATATATTTT.

The chain links TRBV20-1 to TRBJ2-3; weak D call: TRBD2 (5 bases). Germline values: CDR1 DFQATT, CDR2 SNEGSKA (reference sequence). Trimming removed 2 bases at V and 5 bases at J, with 17 bases between. There are 15 residues in the CDR3. CDR3 amino acids: CSARFAGLVRDTQYF. In DNA, the CDR3 is TGCAGTGCTAGATTCGCGGGCCTGGTAAGAGATACGCAGTATTTT.

The rearrangement uses TRBV7-9 and TRBJ2-3; 8 nucleotides agree with TRBD2. This CDR3 contains 15 residues. Germline V gene sequence: CDR1 SEHNR, CDR2 FQNEAQ (reference sequence). V trimming: 5 bases; J trimming: 2 bases; junction bases outside the gene matches: 6. This CDR3 is CASSLWGLDTDTQYF. The CDR3, as DNA: TGTGCCAGCAGCCTCTGGGGACTAGACACAGATACGCAGTATTTT.

Ten or more counts support this clonotype. This chain uses TRBV5-1 with TRBJ1-1; possible D gene TRBD1, 5 bases. This CDR3 is 13 amino acids long. Between the trimmed V and J ends, which lost 1 base and 7 bases, there was a span of 11 bases. Germline V CDR1 and CDR2: SGHRS, YFSETQ. The DNA for the CDR3 is TGCGCCAGCAGCTTGCAGGACACCGTTGAAGCTTTCTTT. It yields the protein CASSLQDTVEAFF.

The sample holds many counts of this clonotype. The chain links TRBV16 to TRBJ1-1; D gene unclear. The CDR3 runs to 14 residues. Germline V gene data show CDR1 as KGHSY and CDR2 as FQNENV. V was pared by 2 bases and J by 1 base, with 8 bases between. CDR3 loop: CASSQNGENTEAFF. The CDR3 nucleotides are TGTGCCAGCAGCCAAAACGGAGAGAACACTGAAGCTTTCTTT. The whole variable domain, filled in from reference TRBV16 and TRBJ1-1, reads GEEVAQTPKHLVRGEGQKAKLYCAPIKGHSYVFWYQQVLKNEFKFLISFQNENVFDETGMPKERFSAKCLPNSPCSLEIQATKLEDSAVYFCASSQNGENTEAFFGQGTRLTVV.

In this sample, this clonotype turned up many times. The V gene is TRBV5-6, the J gene TRBJ1-1, with 8 bases aligning to TRBD1. There are 15 residues in the CDR3. Germline V gene data show CDR1 as SGHDT and CDR2 as YYEEEE. V lost 3 bases, J lost 3 bases, and 7 bases stayed unmatched. The chain's CDR3 is CASSSYQGADTEAFF. The CDR3 nucleotides read TGTGCCAGCAGCTCGTACCAGGGGGCCGACACTGAAGCTTTCTTT. Filled out from reference TRBV5-6 and TRBJ1-1, the complete variable domain reads DAGVTQSPTHLIKTRGQQVTLRCSPKSGHDTVSWYQQALGQGPQFIFQYYEEEERQRGNFPDRFSGHQFPNYSSELNVNALLLGDSALYLCASSSYQGADTEAFFGQGTRLTVV.

This clonotype was counted ten times or more. This chain links TRBV11-3 with TRBJ1-5, with no clear D. The ends were cut back, 3 bases at V and 0 bases at J, with 12 bases in the middle. The CDR3 loop spans 16 amino acids. Per germline, CDR1 SGHNT and CDR2 YENEEA. The CDR3 sequence: CASSFPNPYSNQPQHF. CDR3 bases: TGTGCCAGCAGCTTCCCCAACCCGTATAGCAATCAGCCCCAGCATTTT.

The table lists this clonotype with many counts. The chain recombines TRBV14 with TRBJ2-1, with TRBD2 identical over 8 bases. From germline, CDR1 is SGHDN and CDR2 FVKESK. The CDR3 has 13 residues. V dropped 4 bases and J dropped 12; count of bases not matched to a gene: 8. CDR3 region: CASSLSSGRGQFF. CDR3 DNA: TGTGCCAGCAGCCTCTCCAGCGGGAGAGGGCAGTTCTTC.

This clonotype was recorded once. The J gene is TRBJ2-7, the V gene TRBV25-1; 9 nucleotides match TRBD1. Germline CDR1 and CDR2: MGHDK and SYGVNS. Unmatched junction bases numbered 8, after V lost 5 bases and J lost 3 bases. The CDR3 runs 15 residues. The CDR3 DNA is TGTGCCAGCAGTTTAAGGACAGGGGAAATCTACGAGCAGTACTTC. Its translation: CASSLRTGEIYEQYF.

This clonotype was observed at least ten times. The chain carries TRBV12-3 or TRBV12-4 and TRBJ2-5; 14 bases map to TRBD2. V shed 1 base, J shed 2 bases, and the junction held 6 bases outside the gene matches. CDR3 length equals 18 residues. The CDR3 nucleotides read TGTGCCAGCAGTTTAGGGGGACTAGCGGGAGTAGGGCAAGAGACCCAGTACTTC. Amino acids: CASSLGGLAGVGQETQYF.